A single sample gave rise to the 19 T cell receptor beta chains below, sequenced in a study of cytomegalovirus exposure and HLA in healthy donors. In the PCR, 60 Vbeta and 13 Jbeta primers were used. The data were produced by immunoSEQ multiplex PCR, yet TCRdb's version contains in-frame clones alone and is incomplete. The table shows about 130,000 clones, with 74% occurring only once. The sequencing sample was made of PBMCs. These receptors were collected from a man younger than 35 in good health and CMV-seropositive.

This clone was observed a few times. This chain uses TRBV28 with TRBJ2-4; possible D gene TRBD2, 7 bases. The CDR3 loop spans 16 amino acids. Germline V gene data show CDR1 as MDHEN and CDR2 as SYDVKM. V gave up 2 bases and J gave up 3 bases, with 14 bases separating them. The CDR3 loop is CASSLGKGGYKNIQYF. The CDR3, as DNA: TGTGCCAGCAGTTTAGGAAAGGGGGGGTACAAAAACATTCAGTACTTC.

The chain joins TRBV18 to TRBJ1-1, with 9 bases fitting TRBD1. Looked up from germline, CDR1 is KGHSH and CDR2 is LQKENI. Unmatched junction bases numbered 4, after V lost 1 base and J lost 4 bases. CDR3 length: 15 amino acids. The CDR3 reads CASSPLTDRGTEAFF. The CDR3 coding sequence is TGTGCCAGCTCACCACTGACGGACAGGGGCACTGAAGCTTTCTTT. The full variable domain, with the rest looked up from reference TRBV18 and TRBJ1-1, is NAGVMQNPRHLVRRRGQEARLRCSPMKGHSHVYWYRQLPEEGLKFMVYLQKENIIDESGMPKERFSAEFPKEGPSILRIQQVVRGDSAAYFCASSPLTDRGTEAFFGQGTRLTVV.

As concerns this clone: This sample includes further DNA sequences coding for the same CDR3. This rearrangement joins TRBV27 to TRBJ2-3, with TRBD2 as a possible D gene (6 bases). In germline, CDR1 is MNHEY, CDR2 SMNVEV (reference sequence). Deletions cut 5 bases from V and 5 bases from J, with 8 bases between. The CDR3 consists of 12 residues. The CDR3 loop is CASSPGGDTQYF. DNA of the CDR3: TGTGCCAGCAGTCCCGGGGGAGATACGCAGTATTTT.

The chain uses TRBV27 and TRBJ1-6, with 7 bases fitting TRBD1. Trimming cost V 7 bases and J 10 bases; bases outside gene matches: 10. Per germline, CDR1 MNHEY and CDR2 SMNVEV (reference sequence). The CDR3 has 14 amino acids. In DNA, the CDR3 is TGTGCCAGCACACGCGGACAGGTTCGATCACCCCTCCACTTT. This translates into CASTRGQVRSPLHF.

This clone occurred once. This sequence joins TRBV6-6 and TRBJ2-1; maybe TRBD1 (5 bases). CDR1 MNHNY and CDR2 SVGAGI come from the germline V gene (reference sequence). The germline V and J ends were trimmed by 6 bases and 5 bases, with 11 bases remaining between them. The CDR3 totals 13 residues. The chain's CDR3 is CASSPTGDNEQFF. CDR3 bases: TGTGCCAGCAGCCCCACAGGCGACAATGAGCAGTTCTTC.

This chain connects TRBV6-6 to TRBJ2-2, with 9 bases fitting TRBD1. The ends lost 8 bases at V and 3 bases at J; junction bases unmatched: 1. This CDR3 contains 13 residues. Germline CDR1 MNHNY, CDR2 SVGAGI (reference sequence). The CDR3 nucleotides read TGTGCCAGCGGGACAGGGTACACCGGGGAGCTGTTTTTT. Its translation: CASGTGYTGELFF.

V is TRBV10-2 and J is TRBJ1-1; D call uncertain. There are 15 residues in the CDR3. The V gene's germline CDR1 is WSHSY and CDR2 SAAADI. The V end lost 3 bases, the J end lost 4 bases, and 15 bases lay between the germline ends. The CDR3 spells CASSDSVMVATEAFF. CDR3 nucleotide sequence: TGCGCCAGCAGTGACTCGGTTATGGTCGCCACTGAAGCTTTCTTT.

The J gene is TRBJ1-4, the V gene TRBV4-2; TRBD1 matches at 8 bases. The germline V gene has CDR1 LGHNA and CDR2 YNFKEQ. The CDR3 is 16 residues long. V lost 0 bases, J lost 8 bases, and 8 bases stayed unmatched. The CDR3 coding sequence is TGTGCCAGCAGCCAAGAACCAGGGGGCGCACGGGAAAAACTGTTTTTT. It yields the protein CASSQEPGGAREKLFF.

J is TRBJ1-4 and V is TRBV7-2, with 9 bases lining up with TRBD1. The CDR3 runs to 16 residues. The J segment lost 4 bases and the V segment lost 5 bases, leaving 8 bases of the junction unmatched. The germline gives CDR1 SGHTA, CDR2 FQGNSA. The CDR3 loop is CASSPNGGQGNEKLFF. The CDR3 region has the DNA TGTGCCAGCAGCCCGAATGGGGGACAGGGTAATGAAAAACTGTTTTTT.

The gene calls are TRBV10-3 and TRBJ1-1; no clear D. Trimming removed 0 bases from V and 4 bases from J, with 6 bases in between. The germline CDR1 and CDR2 sequences are ENHRY and SYGVKD. The CDR3 extends over 13 amino acids. In nucleotides, the CDR3 is TGTGCCATCAGTGAGTCTACGGGCACTGAAGCTTTCTTT. Encoded protein: CAISESTGTEAFF.

CDR3 in amino acids: CASSHLDRGSYEQYF. The CDR3 DNA reads TGTGCCAGCAGCCACCTGGACAGGGGTTCCTACGAGCAGTACTTC. The chain carries TRBV11-2 and TRBJ2-7; 9 bases match TRBD1. With 5 bases clipped from V and 1 base from J, the junction kept 6 bases outside the gene matches. Germline CDR1 reads SGHAT; CDR2 reads FQNNGV. The CDR3 sequence is 15 residues long.

V is TRBV9 and J is TRBJ1-2; D is unresolved. Trimming removed 3 bases from V and 8 bases from J, with 17 bases in between. In germline, CDR1 is SGDLS, CDR2 YYNGEE. CDR3 length: 14 residues. CDR3 sequence: CASSAGNPPRGYTF. The CDR3 nucleotides read TGTGCCAGCAGCGCCGGTAACCCCCCTCGGGGCTACACCTTC.

The V call is TRBV12-5, the J call TRBJ1-1; 11 bases agree with TRBD1. J was trimmed by 5 bases and V by 5 bases; bases with no gene match: 4. The CDR3 extends over 14 amino acids. Germline CDR1 and CDR2: LGHNT and FRNRAP. The CDR3 sequence: CASGQGQGATEAFF. CDR3 sequence (DNA): TGTGCTAGTGGTCAAGGACAGGGGGCAACTGAAGCTTTCTTT.

The chain is built from TRBV5-1 and TRBJ2-6; D ambiguous. CDR1 SGHRS and CDR2 YFSETQ come from the germline V gene. The CDR3 is made up of 15 amino acids. Trimming shortened V by 3 bases and J by 0 bases, and 7 bases separated the two germline ends. The CDR3 sequence: CASSSSLSGANVLTF. The CDR3 region has the DNA TGCGCCAGCAGCTCTTCCCTCTCTGGGGCCAACGTCCTGACTTTC.

This chain uses TRBV7-8 with TRBJ1-2, with TRBD1 as a possible D gene (5 bases). Between the trimmed V and J ends, which lost 4 bases and 10 bases, there was a span of 10 bases. This CDR3 is 11 amino acids long. Per the germline V gene, CDR1 is SGHVS and CDR2 is FQNEAQ. CDR3 in DNA: TGTGCCAGCAGCTCCGACAGCTACTACACCTTC. Translation: CASSSDSYYTF.

J is TRBJ1-1 and V is TRBV28, with D tentatively TRBD1 (5 bases). This CDR3 comprises 14 residues. Trimming stripped 1 base from V and 4 bases from J, with 10 bases between. Looked up from germline, CDR1 is MDHEN and CDR2 is SYDVKM. Written as DNA, the CDR3 is TGTGCCAGCAGTTTATACAGGTTTGGCACTGAAGCTTTCTTT. Protein: CASSLYRFGTEAFF.

This chain connects TRBV6-5 to TRBJ2-1; TRBD1 might be the D (5 bases). Trimming stripped 2 bases from V and 15 bases from J, with 23 bases between. CDR3 length: 15 residues. In germline, CDR1 is MNHEY, CDR2 SVGAGI. As DNA, the CDR3 is TGTGCCAGCAGTTACGGCCAGGTTGGACACCAAAACAGGTTCTTC. It codes for CASSYGQVGHQNRFF.

V is TRBV27 and J is TRBJ2-7; perhaps TRBD1 as D (5 bases). Germline CDR1 and CDR2: MNHEY and SMNVEV (reference sequence). Trimming took 8 bases from V and 4 from J, leaving 12 bases between them. The CDR3 is 12 residues long. The CDR3 DNA reads TGTGCCAGCGGGCAACAGGAGTACGAGCAGTACTTC. Amino acid sequence: CASGQQEYEQYF.

The chain is built from TRBV10-1 and TRBJ2-7, with 10 nucleotides matching TRBD2. CDR3 length equals 13 residues. Germline V lookup: CDR1 WNHNN, CDR2 SYGVQD (reference sequence). J gave up 4 bases and V 5 bases, and 2 bases lay outside the gene matches. CDR3 sequence reads: CASSPSGGYEQYF. The CDR3 bases are TGCGCCAGCAGTCCTAGCGGGGGTTACGAGCAGTACTTC.